The rows below give T cell receptor beta chains drawn from one sample of a study of breast tumors, draining lymph nodes, adjacent tissues. TCRdb reprocessed the multiplex PCR reads via MiXCR and lists one record per CDR3 protein. The sample lists more than 15,000 distinct CDR3 sequences, around 60% occurring once. What was sequenced was tumor-adjacent breast tissue. These receptors originate from a female donor with breast cancer. Some clones in this sample may be carry-over from other donors' samples. CDR3s include the opening cysteine and the closing phenylalanine or tryptophan. Each record gives: J gene, V gene, clone size, D gene, CDR3 protein, CDR3 DNA. D genes are given only for firm matches. Clone size is stated in some rows and not others, as once, few, many or a class when expanded.

>TRBJ2-1|TRBV5-1|NA|TRBD2
CASSLGGSSYNEQFF
TGCGCCAGCAGCTTGGGCGGGAGCTCCTACAATGAGCAGTTCTTC
>TRBJ2-1|TRBV4-1|NA|TRBD2
CASSPLAGYNEQFF
TGCGCCAGCAGCCCCCTAGCGGGGTACAATGAGCAGTTCTTC
>TRBJ1-6|TRBV5-1|NA|TRBD1
CASRGGQGPQGPNSPLHF
TGCGCCAGCAGAGGGGGACAGGGGCCACAAGGACCTAATTCACCCCTCCACTTT
>TRBJ2-3|TRBV12-5|many|TRBD1
CASGSVRQGGPDTQYF
TGTGCTAGTGGTTCCGTCCGACAGGGCGGCCCGGATACGCAGTATTTT
>TRBJ2-3|TRBV24-1|NA|TRBD1
CATSASGTASSTDTQYF
TGTGCCACCAGTGCCTCGGGGACAGCCTCTAGCACAGATACGCAGTATTTT
>TRBJ2-5|TRBV6-6|NA|TRBD2
CASSLSGGSETQYF
TGTGCCAGCAGCCTTAGCGGGGGCTCAGAGACCCAGTACTTC
>TRBJ1-2|TRBV20-1|once|NA
CSAREVGGVYGYTF
TGCAGTGCTAGGGAGGTGGGGGGTGTCTATGGCTACACCTTC
>TRBJ2-1|TRBV6-1|many|TRBD2
CASSDLAGGSYNEQFF
TGTGCCAGCAGTGATCTAGCGGGGGGCTCCTACAATGAGCAGTTCTTC
>TRBJ1-6|TRBV5-8|medium-sized|TRBD1
CASSFRTGRSDSPLHF
TGTGCCAGCAGCTTTCGGACAGGGAGAAGCGACTCACCCCTCCACTTT
>TRBJ1-1|TRBV15|many|NA
CATSRDSQGEAFF
TGTGCCACCAGCCGCGACAGTCAGGGTGAAGCTTTCTTT
>TRBJ1-5|TRBV2|NA|NA
CASRVETDQPQHF
TGTGCCAGCAGAGTCGAGACAGATCAGCCCCAGCATTTT
>TRBJ1-1|TRBV5-1|many|TRBD1
CASSLGQGEAFF
TGCGCCAGCAGCCTCGGACAGGGAGAAGCTTTCTTT
>TRBJ2-2|TRBV6-2/TRBV6-3|NA|TRBD2
CASTPGGTGGELFF
TGTGCCAGCACCCCGGGGGGGACCGGCGGGGAGCTGTTTTTT
>TRBJ2-2|TRBV5-1|NA|NA
CASSVRNTGELFF
TGCGCCAGCAGTGTTAGAAACACCGGGGAGCTGTTTTTT
>TRBJ1-2|TRBV20-1|NA|TRBD1
CCANRDRVGYTF
TGCTGTGCTAACCGGGACAGGGTTGGCTACACCTTC
>TRBJ1-6|TRBV12-3/TRBV12-4|NA|TRBD1
CASSLAGTENSPLHF
TGTGCCAGCAGTTTAGCCGGGACAGAGAATTCACCCCTCCACTTT
>TRBJ1-6|TRBV7-8|few|NA
CASSLTTPVNSPLHF
TGTGCCAGCAGCTTAACGACCCCGGTCAATTCACCCCTCCACTTT
>TRBJ1-3|TRBV5-1|NA|NA
CASSLTAAGNTIYF
TGCGCCAGCAGCTTGACAGCGGCTGGAAACACCATATATTTT
>TRBJ1-4|TRBV2|many|TRBD1
CASRAGQVNEKLFF
TGTGCCAGCAGAGCCGGACAGGTTAATGAAAAACTGTTTTTT
>TRBJ2-3|TRBV7-9|NA|TRBD2
CASSLVAGADTQYF
TGTGCCAGCAGCCTCGTAGCGGGTGCAGATACGCAGTATTTT
>TRBJ1-1|TRBV19|many|NA
CASSAMTNTEAFF
TGTGCCAGTTCGGCTATGACGAACACTGAAGCTTTCTTT
>TRBJ2-5|TRBV4-3|NA|TRBD2
CASSQALAGGETQYF
TGCGCCAGCAGCCAAGCCCTAGCGGGAGGGGAGACCCAGTACTTC
>TRBJ1-5|TRBV6-1|NA|TRBD1
CASPTGGDQPQHF
TGTGCCAGCCCCACAGGGGGAGACCAGCCCCAGCATTTT
>TRBJ1-2|TRBV20-1|NA|NA
CSARDPRAKGLVNGYTF
TGCAGTGCTAGAGACCCTCGGGCCAAGGGACTTGTTAATGGCTACACCTTC
>TRBJ1-2|TRBV10-3|NA|NA
CATGLLSYGYTF
TGTGCCACGGGACTCCTGAGCTATGGCTACACCTTC
>TRBJ1-6|TRBV3-1|NA|NA
CASSQVLGPLHF
TGCGCCAGCAGCCAAGTTTTAGGTCCCCTCCACTTT
>TRBJ2-1|TRBV29-1|NA|TRBD1
CGFFPSGTGGYNEQFF
TGCGGGTTTTTCCCTTCCGGGACAGGGGGGTACAATGAGCAGTTCTTC